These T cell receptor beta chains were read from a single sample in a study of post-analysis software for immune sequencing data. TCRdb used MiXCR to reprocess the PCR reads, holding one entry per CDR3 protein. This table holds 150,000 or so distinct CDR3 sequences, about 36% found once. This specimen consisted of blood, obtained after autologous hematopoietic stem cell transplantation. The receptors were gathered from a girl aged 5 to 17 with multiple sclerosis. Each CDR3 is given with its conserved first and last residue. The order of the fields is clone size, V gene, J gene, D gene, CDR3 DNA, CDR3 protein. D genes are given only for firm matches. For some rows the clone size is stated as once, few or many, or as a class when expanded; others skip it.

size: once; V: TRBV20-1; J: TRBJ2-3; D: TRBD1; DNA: TGCAGTGCTAAGACCCCCGGGACAGGGGTAACAGATACGCAGTATTTT; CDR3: CSAKTPGTGVTDTQYF
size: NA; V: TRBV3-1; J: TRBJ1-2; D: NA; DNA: TGTGCCAGCAGCCAAGTAGAGGGTGGCTACACCTTC; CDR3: CASSQVEGGYTF
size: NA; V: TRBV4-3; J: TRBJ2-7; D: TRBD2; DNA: TGCGCCAGCAGCCAGGGACTAGCGGAGTACGAGCAGTACTTC; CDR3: CASSQGLAEYEQYF
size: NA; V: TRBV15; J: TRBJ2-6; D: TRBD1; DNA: TGTGCCACCAGCAGACGGACAGGCTTCTCTGGGGCCAACGTCCTGACTTTC; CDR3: CATSRRTGFSGANVLTF
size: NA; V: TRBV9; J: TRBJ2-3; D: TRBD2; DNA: TGTGCCAGCAGCGCCCGACTAGCGGCTAGCACAGATACGCAGTATTTT; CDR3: CASSARLAASTDTQYF
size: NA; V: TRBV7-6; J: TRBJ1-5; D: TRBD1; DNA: TGTGCCAGCGGGACAGGGAATTTTCAGCCCCAGCATTTT; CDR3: CASGTGNFQPQHF
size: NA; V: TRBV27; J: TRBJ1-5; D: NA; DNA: TGTGCCAGCAGTTTCTTGGGCCCTAGCCTCAATCAGCCCCGGCATTTT; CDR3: CASSFLGPSLNQPRHF
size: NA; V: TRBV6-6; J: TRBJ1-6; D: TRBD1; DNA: TGTGCCAGCAGTTACGGGACAGGGATGCCACCCCTCCACTTT; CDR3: CASSYGTGMPPLHF
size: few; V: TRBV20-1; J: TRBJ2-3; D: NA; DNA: TGCAGTGCTACCCTGGGGCAGAGCACAGATACGCAGTATTTT; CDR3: CSATLGQSTDTQYF
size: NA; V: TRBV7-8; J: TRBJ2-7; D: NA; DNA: TGTGCCAGCAGCTTACTAAGCCCCATCCACTCCTACGAGCAGTACTTC; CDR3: CASSLLSPIHSYEQYF
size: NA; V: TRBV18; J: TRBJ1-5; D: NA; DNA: TGTGCCAGCTCACCCGGGACAACAGGAGGCCATAGCAATCAGCCCCAGCATTTT; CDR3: CASSPGTTGGHSNQPQHF
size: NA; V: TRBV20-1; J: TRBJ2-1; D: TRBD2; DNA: TGCAGTGCCCGCTACCAGCGGGGCTACAATGAGCAGTTCTTC; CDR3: CSARYQRGYNEQFF
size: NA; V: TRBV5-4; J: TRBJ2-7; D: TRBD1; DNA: TGTGCCAGCAGCTTCGGGACAGGGCAGAGCTACGAGCAGTACTTC; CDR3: CASSFGTGQSYEQYF
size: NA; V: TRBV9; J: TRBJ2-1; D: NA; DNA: TGTGCCAGCAGCGGACGGACAGGGAGGGATGAGCAGTTCTTC; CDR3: CASSGRTGRDEQFF
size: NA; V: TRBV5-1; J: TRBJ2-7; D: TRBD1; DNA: TGCGCCAGCAGCCGGGAAGGGGGCGTCTACGAGCAGTACTTC; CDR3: CASSREGGVYEQYF
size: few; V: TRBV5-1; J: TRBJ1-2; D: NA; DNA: TGCGCCAGCAGCCCGGACGGAGGGAACTATGGCTACACCTTC; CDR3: CASSPDGGNYGYTF
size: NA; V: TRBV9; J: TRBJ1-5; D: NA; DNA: TGTGCCAGCAGCCCCCACGGGGACGATCAGCCCCAGCATTTT; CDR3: CASSPHGDDQPQHF
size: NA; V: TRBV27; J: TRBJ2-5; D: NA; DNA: TGTGCCAGCAGTCGCTTTGGACGGAAACAAGAGACCCAGTACTTC; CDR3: CASSRFGRKQETQYF
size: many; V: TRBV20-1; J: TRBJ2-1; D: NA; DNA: TGCAGTGCTAGGCTCCGTGGTGGAGGCTACAATGAGCAGTTCTTC; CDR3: CSARLRGGGYNEQFF